The present TCR beta chain was sequenced within a study of blood T cell repertoires in COVID-19. The wider study: Italy, Spain and the United States were the sources of the convalescent and acute COVID-19 samples. From T cells, B-cell-depleted T cells, or PBMCs came the material, which was cDNA or gDNA.

As originally analysed: Amplification with reference gene primers provided the estimates of nucleated cell counts. Data came from immunoSEQ multiplex PCR; TCRdb stores just in-frame clones and leaves some out. That table furnishes V, J and clone size, whereas the DNA furnished D and trimming. The sample consists of around 83,000 clones, roughly 91% of them appearing once. Germline CDR1 MDHEN, CDR2 SYDVKM. The junction had 4 bases not matched to a gene; V was cut back by 6 bases and J by 4 bases. This CDR3 region has 14 residues. The sequenced sample consisted of peripheral blood. The TCR originated in a man aged 65 to 79 with active or convalescent COVID-19. The V and J genes are TRBV28 and TRBJ2-1; 9 bases are shared with TRBD2. The CDR3 DNA reads as TGTGCCAGCAGGCTGGGACTAGCTTACAATGAGCAGTTCTTC. This encodes CASRLGLAYNEQFF.